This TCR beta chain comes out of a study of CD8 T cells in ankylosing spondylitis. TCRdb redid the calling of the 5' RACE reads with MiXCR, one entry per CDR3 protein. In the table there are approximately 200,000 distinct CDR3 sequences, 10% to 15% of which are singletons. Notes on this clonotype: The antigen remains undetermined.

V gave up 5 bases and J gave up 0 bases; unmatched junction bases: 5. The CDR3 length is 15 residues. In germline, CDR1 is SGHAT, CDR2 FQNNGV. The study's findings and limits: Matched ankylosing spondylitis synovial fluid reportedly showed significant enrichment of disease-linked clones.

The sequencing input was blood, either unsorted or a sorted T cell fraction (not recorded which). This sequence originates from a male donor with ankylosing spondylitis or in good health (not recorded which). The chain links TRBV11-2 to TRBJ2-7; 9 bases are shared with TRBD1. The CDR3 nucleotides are TGTGCCAGCAGCCCGACAGGGGGAACCTCCTACGAGCAGTACTTC. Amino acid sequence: CASSPTGGTSYEQYF.